This T cell receptor beta chain was captured by sequencing in a study of T cell responses to AZD1222 COVID-19 vaccine. This clone was recorded only once. There are 12 residues in the CDR3. The V segment lost 7 bases and the J segment 5 bases; nucleotides outside the gene matches: 1. The germline gives CDR1 GTSNPN, CDR2 SVGIG (reference sequence). Data came from immunoSEQ multiplex PCR; TCRdb stores just in-frame clones and leaves some out. The sample has some 130,000 clones; approximately 89% are singletons. The sequences come from peripheral blood, collected on day 0 of AZD1222 vaccination. J is TRBJ1-4 and V is TRBV30, with 10 bases identical to TRBD1. This TCR was sampled from an adult in good health. CDR3 region: CALDRGNEKLFF. CDR3 in DNA: TGTGCCTTGGACAGGGGGAATGAAAAACTGTTTTTT. The complete variable domain, with remaining parts taken from reference TRBV30 and TRBJ1-4, reads SQTIHQWPATLVQPVGSPLSLECTVEGTSNPNLYWYRQAAGRGLQLLFYSVGIGQISSEVPQNLSASRPQDRQFILSSKKLLLSDSGFYLCALDRGNEKLFFGSGTQLSVL.